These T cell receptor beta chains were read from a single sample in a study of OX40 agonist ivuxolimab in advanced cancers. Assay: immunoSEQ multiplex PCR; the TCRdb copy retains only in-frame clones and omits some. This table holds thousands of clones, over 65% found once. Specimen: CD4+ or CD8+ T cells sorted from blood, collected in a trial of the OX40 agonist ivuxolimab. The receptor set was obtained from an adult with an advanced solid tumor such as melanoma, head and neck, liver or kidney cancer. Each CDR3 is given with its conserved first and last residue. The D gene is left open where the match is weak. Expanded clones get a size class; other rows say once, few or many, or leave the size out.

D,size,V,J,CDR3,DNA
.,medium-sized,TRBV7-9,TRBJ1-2,CASSLAGDLAPGYTF,TGTGCCAGCAGCTTAGCCGGGGACTTGGCACCCGGCTACACCTTC
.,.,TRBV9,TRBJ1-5,CASSSAGNSNQPQHF,TGTGCCAGCAGCTCCGCCGGAAATAGCAATCAGCCCCAGCATTTT
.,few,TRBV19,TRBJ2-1,CASSIRRLLPEEQFF,TGTGCCAGTAGTATACGGCGGCTCCTCCCGGAGGAGCAGTTCTTC
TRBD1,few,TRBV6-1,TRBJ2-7,CASSDGTGAVYEQYF,TGTGCCAGCAGTGACGGGACAGGTGCAGTCTACGAGCAGTACTTC
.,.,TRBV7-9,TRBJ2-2,CASSPSEATGELFF,TGTGCCAGCAGCCCTAGCGAAGCGACCGGGGAGCTGTTTTTT
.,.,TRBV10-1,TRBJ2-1,CASSEDRFSNEQFF,TGCGCCAGCAGTGAAGACAGGTTTAGCAATGAGCAGTTCTTC
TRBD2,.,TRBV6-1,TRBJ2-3,CASGGLAASTDTQYF,TGTGCCAGCGGGGGACTAGCGGCTAGCACAGATACGCAGTATTTT
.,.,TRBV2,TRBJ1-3,CASSEARGRLPSGNTIYF,TGTGCCAGCAGTGAAGCGCGGGGGCGGCTCCCCTCTGGAAACACCATATATTTT
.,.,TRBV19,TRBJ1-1,CASSGREGVNTEAFF,TGTGCCAGTAGCGGCAGGGAGGGGGTGAACACTGAAGCTTTCTTT
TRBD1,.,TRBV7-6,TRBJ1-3,CASSYGTGTGNTIYF,TGTGCCAGCAGCTACGGGACAGGGACTGGAAACACCATATATTTT
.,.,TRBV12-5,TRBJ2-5,CASGLDRVGETQYF,TGTGCTAGTGGTTTGGACAGGGTAGGGGAGACCCAGTACTTC
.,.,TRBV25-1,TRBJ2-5,CASSEGVASSETQYF,TGTGCCAGCAGTGAAGGGGTCGCTAGTTCCGAGACCCAGTACTTC
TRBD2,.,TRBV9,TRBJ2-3,CASSVPTSGGTDTQYF,TGTGCCAGCAGCGTGCCGACTAGCGGGGGAACAGATACGCAGTATTTT
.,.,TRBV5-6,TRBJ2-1,CASSLGSNEQFF,TGTGCCAGCAGCTTAGGCTCCAATGAGCAGTTCTTC
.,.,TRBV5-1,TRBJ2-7,CASSWGAAYEQYF,TGCGCCAGCAGCTGGGGGGCGGCCTACGAGCAGTACTTC
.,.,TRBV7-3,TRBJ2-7,CASSPFVGSYEQYF,TGTGCCAGCAGCCCATTTGTTGGAAGCTACGAGCAGTACTTC
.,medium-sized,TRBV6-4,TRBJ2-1,CASSDGSGDYNEQFF,TGTGCCAGCAGTGACGGATCGGGGGATTACAATGAGCAGTTCTTC
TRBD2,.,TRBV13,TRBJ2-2,CASSSLTGTSGGTNTGELFF,TGTGCCAGCAGCTCCCTTACCGGGACTAGCGGGGGCACGAACACCGGGGAGCTGTTTTTT
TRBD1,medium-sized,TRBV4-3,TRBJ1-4,CASSAHRGPGEKLFF,TGCGCCAGCAGCGCCCACAGGGGGCCGGGTGAAAAACTGTTTTTT
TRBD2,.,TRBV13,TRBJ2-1,CASSYQRGNYEQFF,TGTGCCAGCAGTTATCAGCGGGGGAACTATGAGCAGTTCTTC
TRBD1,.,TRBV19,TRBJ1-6,CASSMGTGSYNSPLHF,TGTGCCAGTAGTATGGGGACAGGGAGCTATAATTCACCCCTCCACTTT
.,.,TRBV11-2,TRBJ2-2,CASSPPKNTGELFF,TGTGCCAGCAGCCCCCCAAAGAACACCGGGGAGCTGTTTTTT
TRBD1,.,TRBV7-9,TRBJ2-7,CASSPTPGTGGFEQYF,TGTGCCAGCAGCCCAACCCCCGGGACAGGGGGCTTCGAGCAGTACTTC
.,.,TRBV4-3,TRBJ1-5,CASSQDSRGQPQHF,TGCGCCAGCAGCCAAGACTCTCGGGGTCAGCCCCAGCATTTT
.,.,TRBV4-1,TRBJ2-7,CASSRGVTYEQYF,TGCGCCAGCAGCCGGGGGGTTACCTACGAGCAGTACTTC
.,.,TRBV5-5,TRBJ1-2,CASSLAGDLAPGYTF,TGTGCCAGCAGCTTAGCCGGGGACTTGGCACCCGGCTACACCTTC
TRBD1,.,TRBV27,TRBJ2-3,CASSPGTGGSYTQYF,TGTGCCAGCAGTCCCGGGACAGGGGGCAGTTATACGCAGTATTTT
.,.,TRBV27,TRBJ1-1,CASSPEGVGDTEAFF,TGTGCCAGCAGTCCGGAAGGGGTGGGGGACACTGAAGCTTTCTTT
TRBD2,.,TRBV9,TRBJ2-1,CASSVVSGSYNEQFF,TGTGCCAGCAGCGTAGTTAGCGGGTCCTACAATGAGCAGTTCTTC
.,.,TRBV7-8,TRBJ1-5,CASSVGAQPQHF,TGTGCCAGCAGCGTGGGGGCTCAGCCCCAGCATTTT
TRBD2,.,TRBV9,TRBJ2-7,CASSAATSGSYEQYF,TGTGCCAGCAGCGCAGCAACTAGCGGCTCCTACGAGCAGTACTTC
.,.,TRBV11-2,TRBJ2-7,CASSLLGTMTSYEQYF,TGTGCCAGCAGCTTACTAGGCACGATGACCTCCTACGAGCAGTACTTC
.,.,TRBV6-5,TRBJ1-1,CASSDIGGSTEAFF,TGTGCCAGCAGTGATATCGGGGGGAGCACTGAAGCTTTCTTT
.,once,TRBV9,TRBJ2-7,CASSPRTSYEQYF,TGTGCCAGCAGCCCCCGAACCTCCTACGAGCAGTACTTC
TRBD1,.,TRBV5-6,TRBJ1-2,CASSPDGLGQAYGYTF,TGTGCCAGCAGCCCCGATGGGTTGGGACAGGCTTATGGCTACACCTTC
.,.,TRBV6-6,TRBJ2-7,CASSWGAEQYF,TGTGCCAGCAGTTGGGGGGCTGAGCAGTACTTC
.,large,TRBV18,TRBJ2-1,CASSLYNEQFF,TGTGCCAGCTCCCTATACAATGAGCAGTTCTTC
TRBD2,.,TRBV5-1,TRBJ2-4,CASSSGGPPILAKNIQYF,TGCGCCAGCAGCTCGGGGGGGCCGCCCATTTTAGCCAAAAACATTCAGTACTTC
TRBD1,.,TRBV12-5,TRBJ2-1,CASGALPGQLYNEQFF,TGTGCTAGTGGCGCCCTTCCGGGACAGCTTTACAATGAGCAGTTCTTC
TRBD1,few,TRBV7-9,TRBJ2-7,CASWGQGTTTSEQYF,TGTGCCAGTTGGGGACAGGGGACGACAACATCCGAGCAGTACTTC
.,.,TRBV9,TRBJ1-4,CASSVGRDLATNEKLFF,TGTGCCAGCAGCGTGGGCAGGGATTTAGCAACTAATGAAAAACTGTTTTTT
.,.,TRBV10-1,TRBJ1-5,CASSRGKRGNQPQHF,TGCGCCAGCAGTAGAGGTAAGAGGGGTAATCAGCCCCAGCATTTT
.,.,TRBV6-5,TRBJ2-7,CASRHWDRVEQYF,TGTGCCAGCAGACACTGGGACCGTGTGGAGCAGTACTTC
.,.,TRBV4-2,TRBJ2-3,CASSQDFGLPTDTQYF,TGTGCCAGCAGCCAAGATTTCGGACTACCCACAGATACGCAGTATTTT
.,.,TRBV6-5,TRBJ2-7,CASSANPRAYEQYF,TGTGCCAGCAGTGCCAACCCCAGGGCCTACGAGCAGTACTTC
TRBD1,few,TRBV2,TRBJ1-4,CASSGRDRLRDNEKLFF,TGTGCCAGCAGTGGCCGGGACAGGCTTCGTGATAATGAAAAACTGTTTTTT
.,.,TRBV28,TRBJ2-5,CASSSRASDQETQYF,TGTGCCAGCAGTAGTCGGGCCTCGGATCAGGAGACCCAGTACTTC
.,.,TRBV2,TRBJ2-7,CASSDDGQYEGGYEQYF,TGTGCCAGCAGTGACGATGGGCAGTACGAAGGAGGCTACGAGCAGTACTTC
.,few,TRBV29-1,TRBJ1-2,CSVPAQGPYGYTF,TGCAGCGTTCCTGCCCAGGGCCCGTATGGCTACACCTTC
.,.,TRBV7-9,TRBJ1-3,CASSEGLLSGNTIYF,TGTGCCAGCAGCGAGGGCCTACTCTCTGGAAACACCATATATTTT
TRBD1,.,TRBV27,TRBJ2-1,CASSPNQGQGDEQFF,TGTGCCAGCAGTCCAAACCAGGGACAGGGGGACGAGCAGTTCTTC
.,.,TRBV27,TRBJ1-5,CASKERDYSNQPQHF,TGTGCCAGCAAAGAAAGGGATTATAGCAATCAGCCCCAGCATTTT
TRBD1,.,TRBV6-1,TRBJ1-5,CASSVRDRDDQPQHF,TGTGCCAGCAGTGTCCGGGACAGGGACGATCAGCCCCAGCATTTT
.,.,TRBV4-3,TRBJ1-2,CASSQRTDNGYTF,TGCGCCAGCAGCCAACGGACAGATAATGGCTACACCTTC